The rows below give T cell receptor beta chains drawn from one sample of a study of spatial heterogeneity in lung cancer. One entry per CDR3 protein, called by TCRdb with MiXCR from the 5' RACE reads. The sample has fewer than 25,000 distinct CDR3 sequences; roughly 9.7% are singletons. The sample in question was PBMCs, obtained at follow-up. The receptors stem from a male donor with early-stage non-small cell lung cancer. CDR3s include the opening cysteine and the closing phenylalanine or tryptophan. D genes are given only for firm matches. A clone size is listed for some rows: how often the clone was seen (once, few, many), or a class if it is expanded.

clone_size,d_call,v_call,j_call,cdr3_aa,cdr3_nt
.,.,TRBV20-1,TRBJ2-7,CSANDIGYEQYF,TGCAGTGCCAACGACATTGGCTACGAGCAGTACTTC
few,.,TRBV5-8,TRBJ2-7,CASSPINKVSYEQYF,TGTGCCAGCAGCCCGATAAACAAGGTTTCCTACGAGCAGTACTTC
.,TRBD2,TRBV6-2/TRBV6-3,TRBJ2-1,CASSRLAGGLYNEQFF,TGTGCCAGCAGTCGACTAGCGGGGGGCCTTTACAATGAGCAGTTCTTC
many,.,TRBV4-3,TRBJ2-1,CASSPQDSYNEQFF,TGCGCCAGCAGCCCCCAAGATAGCTACAATGAGCAGTTCTTC
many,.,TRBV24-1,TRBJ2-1,CATSDLNREGNNEQFF,TGTGCCACCAGTGATTTGAACAGGGAGGGCAACAATGAGCAGTTCTTC
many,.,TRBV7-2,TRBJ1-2,CASSPGPDYGYTF,TGTGCCAGCAGCCCAGGACCGGACTATGGCTACACCTTC
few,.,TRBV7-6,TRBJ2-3,CASSLVPGSTDTQYF,TGTGCCAGCAGCTTAGTCCCAGGGAGCACAGATACGCAGTATTTT
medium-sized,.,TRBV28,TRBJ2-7,CASSDRYEQYF,TGTGCCAGCAGTGACCGCTACGAGCAGTACTTC
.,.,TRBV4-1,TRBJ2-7,CASSQVETDYEQYF,TGCGCCAGCAGCCAAGTTGAGACAGACTACGAGCAGTACTTC
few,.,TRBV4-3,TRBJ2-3,CASSQARFPDTQYF,TGCGCCAGCAGCCAAGCGCGGTTCCCAGATACGCAGTATTTT
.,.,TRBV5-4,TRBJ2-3,CASSLVLGSTDTQYF,TGTGCCAGCAGCTTGGTATTGGGGAGTACAGATACGCAGTATTTT
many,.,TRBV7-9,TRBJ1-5,CASSRETGHQPQHF,TGTGCCAGCAGCCGCGAGACGGGGCATCAGCCCCAGCATTTT
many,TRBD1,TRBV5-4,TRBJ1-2,CASSVSQGAYDGYTF,TGTGCCAGCAGCGTCTCACAGGGGGCCTACGATGGCTACACCTTC
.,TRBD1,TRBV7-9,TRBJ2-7,CASSSGQGSSYEQYF,TGTGCCAGCAGCTCGGGACAGGGTAGCTCCTACGAGCAGTACTTC
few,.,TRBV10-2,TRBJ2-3,CASSETQAETDTQYF,TGCGCCAGCAGTGAAACACAGGCGGAGACAGATACGCAGTATTTT
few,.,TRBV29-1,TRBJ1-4,CSVKGAGNEKLFF,TGCAGCGTTAAAGGGGCCGGTAATGAAAAACTGTTTTTT
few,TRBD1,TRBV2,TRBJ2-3,CASRALYGQGSTDTQYF,TGTGCCAGCAGGGCCCTTTATGGACAGGGGAGCACAGATACGCAGTATTTT
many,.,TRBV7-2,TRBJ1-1,CASSLYGADSTEAFF,TGTGCCAGCAGCTTATATGGGGCGGACTCCACTGAAGCTTTCTTT
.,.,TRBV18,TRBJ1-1,CASSVGPGNTEAFF,TGTGCCAGCTCCGTAGGCCCCGGGAACACTGAAGCTTTCTTT
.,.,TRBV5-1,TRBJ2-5,CASSLPGTSIGETQYF,TGCGCCAGCAGCCTCCCCGGAACTAGTATCGGTGAGACCCAGTACTTC
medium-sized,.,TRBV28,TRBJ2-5,CASSLRLSITQETQYF,TGTGCCAGCAGTTTACGGCTTTCCATAACTCAAGAGACCCAGTACTTC
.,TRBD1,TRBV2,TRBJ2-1,CASRGTDTYNEQFF,TGTGCCAGCAGGGGGACAGACACCTACAATGAGCAGTTCTTC
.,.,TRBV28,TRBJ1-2,CASSQSITNYGYTF,TGTGCCAGCAGCCAAAGTATCACTAACTATGGCTACACCTTC
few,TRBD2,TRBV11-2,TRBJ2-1,CASSLVGLAGGLSYNEQFF,TGTGCCAGCAGCTTAGTAGGACTAGCGGGGGGCTTGTCCTACAATGAGCAGTTCTTC
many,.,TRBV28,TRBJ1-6,CASSSSTSSYNSPLHF,TGTGCCAGCAGTTCTTCAACTAGCTCCTATAATTCACCCCTCCACTTT
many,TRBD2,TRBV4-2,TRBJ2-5,CASSQETSGGLKGETQYF,TGTGCCAGCAGCCAGGAGACTAGCGGGGGCCTTAAGGGAGAGACCCAGTACTTC
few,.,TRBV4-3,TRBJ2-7,CASSQDRGRAEQYF,TGCGCCAGCAGCCAAGATCGGGGCAGGGCCGAGCAGTACTTC
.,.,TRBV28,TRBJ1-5,CASSSPTGFDQPQHF,TGTGCCAGCAGTTCCCCAACAGGGTTCGATCAGCCCCAGCATTTT
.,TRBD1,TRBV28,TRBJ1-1,CASSSWTGGRAEAFF,TGTGCCAGCAGTTCGTGGACAGGGGGCCGAGCTGAAGCTTTCTTT
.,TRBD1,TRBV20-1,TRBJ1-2,CSAGGQLNNYGYTF,TGCAGTGCGGGGGGACAGCTGAATAACTATGGCTACACCTTC
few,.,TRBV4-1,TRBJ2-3,CASSPGSGTDTQYF,TGCGCCAGCAGCCCTGGTTCGGGCACAGATACGCAGTATTTT